The sequence of this TCR beta chain was determined in a study of shared clonotypes between healthy human individuals. The repertoire was sequenced with immunoSEQ multiplex PCR; TCRdb's copy has only in-frame clones and lacks some. This table holds fewer than 1.8 million clones, about 98.5% found once. Regarding the study as a whole: Four donors had roughly 5% of their naive CD4 clonotypes in common.

Worth noting for this clone: The antigen remains undetermined.

The germline CDR1 and CDR2 sequences are SGHVS and FQNEAQ. The CDR3 totals 17 residues. V shed 2 bases, J shed 7 bases, and the junction held 8 bases outside the gene matches. The chain carries TRBV7-8 and TRBJ2-1; 13 bases agree with TRBD2. The sequencing input was naive CD4+ T cells sorted from blood. Stated subset: CD45RA+ positively selected. The TCR comes from a man younger than 45 in good health. The CDR3 loop is CASSLQSLAGGWNEQFF. The CDR3, as DNA: TGTGCCAGCAGCTTACAATCACTAGCGGGAGGGTGGAATGAGCAGTTCTTC.